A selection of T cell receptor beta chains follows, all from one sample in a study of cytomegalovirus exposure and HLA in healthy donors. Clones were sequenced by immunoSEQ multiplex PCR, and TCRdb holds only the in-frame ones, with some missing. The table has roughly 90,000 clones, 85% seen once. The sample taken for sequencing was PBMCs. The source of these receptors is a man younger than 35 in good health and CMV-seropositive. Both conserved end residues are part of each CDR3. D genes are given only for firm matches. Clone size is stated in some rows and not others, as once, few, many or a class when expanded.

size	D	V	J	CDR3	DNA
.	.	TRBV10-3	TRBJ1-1	CAISKIGGSGEAFF	TGTGCCATCAGTAAGATCGGAGGATCGGGTGAAGCTTTCTTT
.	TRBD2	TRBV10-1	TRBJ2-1	CASSEGAWTSGTDNEQFF	TGCGCCAGCAGTGAGGGCGCCTGGACTAGCGGGACAGACAATGAGCAGTTCTTC
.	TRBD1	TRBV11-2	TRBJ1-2	CASSPTGTVFGYTF	TGTGCCAGCAGCCCAACCGGGACAGTATTTGGCTACACCTTC
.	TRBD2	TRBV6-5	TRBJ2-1	CASSYLGLAGNNEQFF	TGTGCCAGCAGTTACTTAGGACTAGCGGGTAACAATGAGCAGTTCTTC
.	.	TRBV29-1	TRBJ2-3	CSVWGVVMTSTDTQYF	TGCAGCGTTTGGGGGGTAGTTATGACTAGCACAGATACGCAGTATTTT
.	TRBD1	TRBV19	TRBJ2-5	CASSSLGQGGQETQYF	TGTGCCAGTAGTAGCCTCGGACAGGGCGGGCAAGAGACCCAGTACTTC
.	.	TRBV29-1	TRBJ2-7	CSVGHRTEGVEQYF	TGCAGCGTTGGACACCGGACGGAGGGAGTAGAGCAGTACTTC
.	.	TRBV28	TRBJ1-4	CASSLTGRNEKLFF	TGTGCCAGCAGTTTAACAGGGAGAAATGAAAAACTGTTTTTT
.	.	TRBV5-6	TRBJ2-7	CASSSLSEEYEQYF	TGTGCCAGCAGCTCCTTATCGGAGGAGTACGAGCAGTACTTC
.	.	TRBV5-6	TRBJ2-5	CASSFGVPYQETQYF	TGTGCCAGCAGCTTCGGGGTCCCGTACCAAGAGACCCAGTACTTC
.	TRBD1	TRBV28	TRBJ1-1	CASTASWAGGTEAFF	TGTGCCAGCACCGCCTCCTGGGCAGGGGGCACTGAAGCTTTCTTT
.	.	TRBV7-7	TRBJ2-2	CASSKAGTPGELFF	TGTGCCAGCAGCAAAGCCGGGACACCCGGGGAGCTGTTTTTT
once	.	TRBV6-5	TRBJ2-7	CASSYASGSFYEQYF	TGTGCCAGCAGTTACGCATCCGGGAGCTTCTACGAGCAGTACTTC
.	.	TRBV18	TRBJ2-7	CASSPGLSYEQYF	TGTGCCAGCTCACCAGGCCTTTCCTACGAGCAGTACTTC
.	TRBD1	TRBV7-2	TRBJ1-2	CASSQDRGFYGYTF	TGTGCCAGCAGTCAAGACAGGGGCTTCTATGGCTACACCTTC
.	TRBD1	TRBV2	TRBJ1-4	CASSTGGKNEKLFF	TGTGCCAGCAGTACAGGGGGGAAAAATGAAAAACTGTTTTTT
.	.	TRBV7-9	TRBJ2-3	CASSLYASPLDTQYF	TGTGCCAGCAGCTTATATGCTAGCCCGCTGGATACGCAGTATTTT
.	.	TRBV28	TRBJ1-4	CASVSNIFTEKLFF	TGTGCCAGCGTCTCCAACATCTTTACTGAAAAACTGTTTTTT
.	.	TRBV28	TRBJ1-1	CASRPQDAVNTEAFF	TGTGCCAGCAGACCCCAAGACGCGGTGAACACTGAAGCTTTCTTT
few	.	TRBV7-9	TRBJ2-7	CASSPVQGASEQYF	TGTGCCAGCAGCCCCGTGCAGGGTGCGTCCGAGCAGTACTTC
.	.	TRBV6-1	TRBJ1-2	CASSDPPYKMSGYTF	TGTGCCAGCAGCGATCCCCCTTATAAAATGAGCGGCTACACCTTC
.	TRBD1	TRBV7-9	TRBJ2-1	CASSSGQGPVSNEQFF	TGTGCCAGCAGTTCGGGACAGGGCCCCGTATCGAATGAGCAGTTCTTC
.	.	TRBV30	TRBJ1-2	CAWSTGSYGGYGYTF	TGTGCCTGGAGTACCGGGTCCTATGGCGGCTATGGCTACACCTTC
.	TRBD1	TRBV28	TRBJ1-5	CASSLGTGRNQPQHF	TGTGCCAGCAGTCTCGGGACAGGGCGGAATCAGCCCCAGCATTTT
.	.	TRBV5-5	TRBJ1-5	CASSEVGGRNQPQHF	TGTGCCAGCAGCGAAGTGGGAGGACGGAATCAGCCCCAGCATTTT
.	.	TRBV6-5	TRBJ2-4	CASSYSNRERIQYF	TGTGCCAGCAGTTACTCGAACAGGGAAAGAATTCAGTACTTC
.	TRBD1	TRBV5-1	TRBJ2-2	CASSYRQGASNTGELFF	TGCGCCAGCAGCTATCGACAGGGAGCCTCGAACACCGGGGAGCTGTTTTTT
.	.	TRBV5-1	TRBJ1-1	CASRGGAITEAFF	TGCGCCAGCAGAGGGGGGGCAATCACTGAAGCTTTCTTT
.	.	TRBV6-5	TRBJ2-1	CASSYDGSSYNEQFF	TGTGCCAGCAGTTACGACGGGAGCTCCTACAATGAGCAGTTCTTC
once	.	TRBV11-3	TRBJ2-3	CASSWLMDTQYF	TGTGCCAGCAGCTGGCTCATGGATACGCAGTATTTT
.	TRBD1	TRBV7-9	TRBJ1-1	CASSLAPGQVGEAFF	TGTGCCAGCAGCTTAGCTCCAGGACAGGTGGGTGAAGCTTTCTTT
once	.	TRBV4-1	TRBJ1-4	CASSFTERNEKLFF	TGCGCCAGCAGTTTCACAGAACGCAATGAAAAACTGTTTTTT
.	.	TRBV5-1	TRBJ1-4	CASSLGRGFEKLFF	TGCGCCAGCAGCTTGGGTAGGGGGTTTGAAAAACTGTTTTTT
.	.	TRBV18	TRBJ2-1	CASSPAGTSEQFF	TGTGCCAGCTCACCGGCTGGGACAAGTGAGCAGTTCTTC
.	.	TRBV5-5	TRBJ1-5	CASSLSQGNQPQHF	TGTGCCAGCAGCTTGAGCCAGGGAAATCAGCCCCAGCATTTT
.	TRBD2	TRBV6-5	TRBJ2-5	CASSYGTSDQETQYF	TGTGCCAGCAGCTACGGGACTAGTGATCAAGAGACCCAGTACTTC
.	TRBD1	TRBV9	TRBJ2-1	CASSVATSDRVYNEQFF	TGTGCCAGCAGCGTAGCTACGAGTGACAGGGTTTACAATGAGCAGTTCTTC
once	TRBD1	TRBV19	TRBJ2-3	CASRDGQATTQYF	TGTGCCAGTAGAGATGGACAGGCAACAACGCAGTATTTT
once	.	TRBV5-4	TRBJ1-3	CASSPQGSGNTIYF	TGTGCCAGCAGCCCACAGGGTAGTGGAAACACCATATATTTT
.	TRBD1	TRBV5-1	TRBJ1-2	CASRGTGGYGYTF	TGCGCCAGCAGGGGGACAGGGGGCTATGGCTACACCTTC
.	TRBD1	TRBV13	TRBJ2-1	CASSLQPGAGGNEQFF	TGTGCCAGCAGCCTGCAACCAGGGGCAGGGGGCAATGAGCAGTTCTTC
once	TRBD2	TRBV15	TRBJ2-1	CATSTGRGDEQFF	TGTGCCACCAGCACAGGTCGGGGGGATGAGCAGTTCTTC
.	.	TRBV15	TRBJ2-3	CATSRSGVDTQYF	TGTGCCACCAGCAGGTCGGGGGTGGATACGCAGTATTTT
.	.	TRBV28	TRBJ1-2	CASSRAQGRFYGYTF	TGTGCCAGCAGCCGGGCACAGGGAAGATTTTATGGCTACACCTTC
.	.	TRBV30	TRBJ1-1	CACTGIPGTEAFF	TGTGCCTGCACTGGTATACCGGGCACTGAAGCTTTCTTT
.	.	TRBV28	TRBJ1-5	CASRPFYSNQPQHF	TGTGCCAGCAGGCCTTTCTATAGCAATCAGCCCCAGCATTTT
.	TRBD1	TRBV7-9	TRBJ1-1	CASSQVRGQTEAFF	TGTGCCAGCAGCCAAGTCAGGGGGCAAACTGAAGCTTTCTTT
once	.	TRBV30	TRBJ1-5	CAWSGGGNQPQHF	TGTGCCTGGAGCGGGGGGGGCAATCAGCCCCAGCATTTT
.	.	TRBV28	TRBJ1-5	CASSFPERVWEPQHF	TGTGCCAGCAGTTTCCCCGAGAGGGTATGGGAGCCCCAGCATTTT
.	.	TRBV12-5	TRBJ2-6	CASGLHSGANVLTF	TGTGCTAGTGGTTTACACTCTGGGGCCAACGTCCTGACTTTC
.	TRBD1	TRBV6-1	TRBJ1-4	CASSVTGTGSGNEKLFF	TGTGCCAGCAGTGTAACCGGGACAGGGTCGGGAAATGAAAAACTGTTTTTT
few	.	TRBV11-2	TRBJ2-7	CASSPVAYEQYF	TGTGCCAGCAGTCCAGTGGCCTACGAGCAGTACTTC
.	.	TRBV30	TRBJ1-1	CAWSLGQVHTEAFF	TGTGCCTGGAGTTTGGGCCAGGTACACACTGAAGCTTTCTTT
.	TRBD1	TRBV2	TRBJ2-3	CASIFRQGSYTDTQYF	TGTGCCAGCATTTTTAGACAGGGCTCGTACACAGATACGCAGTATTTT
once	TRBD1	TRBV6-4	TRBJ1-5	CASSATGGGNQPQHF	TGTGCCAGCAGTGCGACAGGGGGGGGTAACCAGCCCCAGCATTTT
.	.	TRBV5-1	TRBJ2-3	CASSLGGSTDTQYF	TGCGCCAGCAGCTTGGGTGGCTCCACAGATACGCAGTATTTT